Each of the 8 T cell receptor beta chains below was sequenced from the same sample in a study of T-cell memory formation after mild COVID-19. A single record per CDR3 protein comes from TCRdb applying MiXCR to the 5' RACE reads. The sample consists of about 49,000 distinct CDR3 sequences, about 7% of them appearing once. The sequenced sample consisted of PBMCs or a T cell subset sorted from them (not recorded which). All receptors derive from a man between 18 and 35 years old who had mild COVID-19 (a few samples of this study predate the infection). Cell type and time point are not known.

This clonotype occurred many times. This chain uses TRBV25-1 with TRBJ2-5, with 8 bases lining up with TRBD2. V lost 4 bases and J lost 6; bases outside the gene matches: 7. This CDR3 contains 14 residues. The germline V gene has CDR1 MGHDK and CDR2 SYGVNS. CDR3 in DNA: TGTGCCAGCAGTGCAGACGGGGGGGGGAAGACCCAGTACTTC. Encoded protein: CASSADGGGKTQYF.

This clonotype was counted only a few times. The CDR3 nucleotides read TGCGCCAGCAGCCAAGATGCAGGCTATGGCTACACCTTC. Its translation is CASSQDAGYGYTF. J is TRBJ1-2 and V is TRBV4-3; D gene unclear. The CDR3 is 13 amino acids. The V gene lost 0 bases and the J gene lost 4 bases, with 6 bases spanning the gap. Germline V CDR1 and CDR2: LGHNA, YSLEER.

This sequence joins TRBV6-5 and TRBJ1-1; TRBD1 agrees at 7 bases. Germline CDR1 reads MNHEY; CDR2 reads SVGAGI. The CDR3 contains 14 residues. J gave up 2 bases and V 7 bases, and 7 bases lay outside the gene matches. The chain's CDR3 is CASTDTGDNTEAFF. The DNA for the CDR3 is TGTGCCAGCACCGATACAGGGGATAACACTGAAGCTTTCTTT.

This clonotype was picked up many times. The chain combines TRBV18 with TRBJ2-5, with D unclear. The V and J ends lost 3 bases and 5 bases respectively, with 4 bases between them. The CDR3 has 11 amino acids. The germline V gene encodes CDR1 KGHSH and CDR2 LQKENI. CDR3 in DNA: TGTGCCAGCTCACCGGGGGAGACCCAGTACTTC. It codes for CASSPGETQYF.

This CDR3 is CASSFGYPEAYEQYF. CDR3 DNA: TGCGCCAGCAGCTTTGGGTATCCTGAAGCCTACGAGCAGTACTTC. V usage is TRBV5-1 and J usage is TRBJ2-7; D call uncertain. In germline, CDR1 is SGHRS, CDR2 YFSETQ. Between the trimmed V and J ends, which lost 2 bases and 2 bases, there was a span of 14 bases. There are 15 residues in the CDR3. Based on the CDR3 plus reference TRBV5-1 and TRBJ2-7, the full variable domain is KAGVTQTPRYLIKTRGQQVTLSCSPISGHRSVSWYQQTPGQGLQFLFEYFSETQRNKGNFPGRFSGRQFSNSRSEMNVSTLELGDSALYLCASSFGYPEAYEQYFGPGTRLTVT.

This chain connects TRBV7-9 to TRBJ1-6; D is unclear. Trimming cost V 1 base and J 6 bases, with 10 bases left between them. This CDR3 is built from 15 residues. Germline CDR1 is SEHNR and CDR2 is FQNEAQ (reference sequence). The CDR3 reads CASSLGLGVNSPLHF. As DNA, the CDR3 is TGTGCCAGCAGCTTAGGGTTGGGAGTTAATTCACCCCTCCACTTT.

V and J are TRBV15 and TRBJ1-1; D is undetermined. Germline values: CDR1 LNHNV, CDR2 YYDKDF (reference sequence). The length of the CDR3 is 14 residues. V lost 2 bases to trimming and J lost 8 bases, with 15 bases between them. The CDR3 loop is CATSRSVVYEEAFF. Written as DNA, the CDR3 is TGTGCCACCAGCAGATCAGTGGTTTACGAAGAAGCTTTCTTT.

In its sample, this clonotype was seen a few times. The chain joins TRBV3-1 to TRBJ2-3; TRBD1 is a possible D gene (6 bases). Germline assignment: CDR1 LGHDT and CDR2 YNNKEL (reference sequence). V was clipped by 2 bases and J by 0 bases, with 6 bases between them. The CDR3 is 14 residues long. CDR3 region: CASSQTGSTDTQYF. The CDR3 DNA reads TGTGCCAGCAGCCAAACAGGGAGCACAGATACGCAGTATTTT.